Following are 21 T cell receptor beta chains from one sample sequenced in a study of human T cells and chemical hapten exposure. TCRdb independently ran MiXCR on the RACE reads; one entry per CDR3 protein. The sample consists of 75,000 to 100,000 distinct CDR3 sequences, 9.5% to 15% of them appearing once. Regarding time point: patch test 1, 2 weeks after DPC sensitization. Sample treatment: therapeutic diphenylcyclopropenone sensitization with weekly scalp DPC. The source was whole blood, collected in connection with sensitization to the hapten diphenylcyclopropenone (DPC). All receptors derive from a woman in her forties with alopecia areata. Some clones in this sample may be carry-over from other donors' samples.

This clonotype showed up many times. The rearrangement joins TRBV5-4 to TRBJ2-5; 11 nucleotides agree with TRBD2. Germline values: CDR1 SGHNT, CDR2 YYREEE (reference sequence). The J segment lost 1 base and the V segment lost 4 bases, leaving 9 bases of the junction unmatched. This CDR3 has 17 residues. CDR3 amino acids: CASSAGQTSGVQETQYF. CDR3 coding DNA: TGTGCCAGCAGCGCCGGGCAGACTAGCGGGGTCCAAGAGACCCAGTACTTC.

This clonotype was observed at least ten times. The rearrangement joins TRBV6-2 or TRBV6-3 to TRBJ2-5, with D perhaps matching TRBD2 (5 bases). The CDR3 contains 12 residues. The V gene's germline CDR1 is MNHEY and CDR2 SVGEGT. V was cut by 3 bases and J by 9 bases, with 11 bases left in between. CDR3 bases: TGTGCCAGCAGTTATTCGACGAGGGCCCAGTACTTC. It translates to CASSYSTRAQYF.

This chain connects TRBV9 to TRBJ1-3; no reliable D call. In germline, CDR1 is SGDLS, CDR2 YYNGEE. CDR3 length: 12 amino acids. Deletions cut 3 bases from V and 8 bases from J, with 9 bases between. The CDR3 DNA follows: TGTGCCAGCAGCGCCTCCGGCGACACCATATATTTT. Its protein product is CASSASGDTIYF.

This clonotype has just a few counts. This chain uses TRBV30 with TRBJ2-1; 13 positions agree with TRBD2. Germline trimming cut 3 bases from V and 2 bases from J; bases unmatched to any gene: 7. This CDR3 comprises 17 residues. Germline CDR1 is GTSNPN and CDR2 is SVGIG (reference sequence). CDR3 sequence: CAWRDGTSGTAYNEQFF. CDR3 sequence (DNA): TGTGCCTGGAGAGACGGGACTAGCGGGACCGCCTACAATGAGCAGTTCTTC.

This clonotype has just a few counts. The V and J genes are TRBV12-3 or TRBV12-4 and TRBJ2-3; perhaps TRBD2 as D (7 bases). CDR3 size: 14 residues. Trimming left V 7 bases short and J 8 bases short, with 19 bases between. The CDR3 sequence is CASTPSGSQGTQYF. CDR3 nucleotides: TGTGCCAGCACCCCTAGCGGTTCACAGGGTACGCAGTATTTT.

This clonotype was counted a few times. CDR3 region: CASSQYAGSYEQYF. The CDR3 region has the DNA TGCGCCAGCAGCCAATATGCGGGATCTTACGAGCAGTACTTC. The chain recombines TRBV4-3 with TRBJ2-7, with a possible D match to TRBD2 (6 bases). The V gene lost 2 bases and the J gene lost 4 bases, with 12 bases spanning the gap. This CDR3 comprises 14 residues. Germline CDR1 and CDR2: LGHNA and YSLEER.

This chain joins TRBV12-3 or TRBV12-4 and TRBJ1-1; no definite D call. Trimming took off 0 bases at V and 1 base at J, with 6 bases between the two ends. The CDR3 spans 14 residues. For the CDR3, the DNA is TGTGCCAGCAGTTTAGCAGGGTCGAACACTGAAGCTTTCTTT. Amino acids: CASSLAGSNTEAFF.

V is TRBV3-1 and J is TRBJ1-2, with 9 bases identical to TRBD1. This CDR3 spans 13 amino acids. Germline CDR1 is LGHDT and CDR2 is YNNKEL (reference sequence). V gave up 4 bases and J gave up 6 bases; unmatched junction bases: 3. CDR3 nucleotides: TGTGCCAGCAGCCGAACAGGGGGCAATGGCTACACCTTC. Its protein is CASSRTGGNGYTF.

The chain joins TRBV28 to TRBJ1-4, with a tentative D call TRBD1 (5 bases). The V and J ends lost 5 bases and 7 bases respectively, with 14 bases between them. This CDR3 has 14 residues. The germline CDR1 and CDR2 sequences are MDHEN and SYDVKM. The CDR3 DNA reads TGTGCCAGCAGTCTCCCGGGACGGGTTGAAAAACTGTTTTTT. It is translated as CASSLPGRVEKLFF.

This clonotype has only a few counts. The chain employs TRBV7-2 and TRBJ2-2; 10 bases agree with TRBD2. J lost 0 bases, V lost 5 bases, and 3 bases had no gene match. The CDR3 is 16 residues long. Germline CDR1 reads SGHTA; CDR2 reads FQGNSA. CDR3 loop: CASSRTSGANTGELFF. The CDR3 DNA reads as TGTGCCAGCAGCAGGACTAGCGGCGCGAACACCGGGGAGCTGTTTTTT.

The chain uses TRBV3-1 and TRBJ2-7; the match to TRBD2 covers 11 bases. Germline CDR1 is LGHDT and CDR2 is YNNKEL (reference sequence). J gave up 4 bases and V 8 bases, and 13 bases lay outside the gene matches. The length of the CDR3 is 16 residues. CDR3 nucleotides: TGTGCCAGCCGCTACGGCGGGACTAGCGGTCGATACGAGCAGTACTTC. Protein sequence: CASRYGGTSGRYEQYF.

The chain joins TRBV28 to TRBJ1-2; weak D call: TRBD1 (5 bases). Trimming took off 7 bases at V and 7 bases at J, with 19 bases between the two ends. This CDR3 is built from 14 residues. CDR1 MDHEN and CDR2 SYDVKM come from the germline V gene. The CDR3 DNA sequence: TGTGCCAGCACCGCCCCTGGGTCCAGGGTTGGCTACACCTTC. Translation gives CASTAPGSRVGYTF.

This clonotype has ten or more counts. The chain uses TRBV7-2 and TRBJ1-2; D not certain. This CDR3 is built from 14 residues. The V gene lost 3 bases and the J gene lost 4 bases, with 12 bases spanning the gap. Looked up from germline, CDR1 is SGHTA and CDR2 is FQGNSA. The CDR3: CASSFGARPYGYTF. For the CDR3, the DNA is TGTGCCAGCAGCTTTGGCGCCCGTCCCTATGGCTACACCTTC.

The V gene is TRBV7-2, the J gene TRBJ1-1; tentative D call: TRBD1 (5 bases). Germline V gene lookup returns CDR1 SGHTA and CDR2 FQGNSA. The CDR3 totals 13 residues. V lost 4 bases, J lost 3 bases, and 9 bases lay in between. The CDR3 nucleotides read TGTGCCAGCAGCTCCCAGGGAGACACTGAAGCTTTCTTT. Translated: CASSSQGDTEAFF.

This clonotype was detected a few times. Written as DNA, the CDR3 is TGTGCCAGCAGTGCCTTTCGGCGCGGGATGGGGACAGATACGCAGTATTTT. Protein product: CASSAFRRGMGTDTQYF. The chain employs TRBV6-9 and TRBJ2-3; tentative D call: TRBD2 (6 bases). This CDR3 spans 17 amino acids. Germline loops: CDR1 MNHGY, CDR2 SVAAGI. The V gene lost 5 bases and the J gene lost 3 bases, with 21 bases spanning the gap.

The CDR3 bases are TGTGCCAGCAGCTTAAAGTCGCATTGGGGAGGTAGCACAGATACGCAGTATTTT. Protein product: CASSLKSHWGGSTDTQYF. This rearrangement joins TRBV7-2 to TRBJ2-3, with a weak D call TRBD2 (6 bases). The CDR3 length is 18 residues. Germline CDR1 is SGHTA and CDR2 is FQGNSA. V lost 2 bases and J 0 bases, leaving 18 bases between the germline ends.

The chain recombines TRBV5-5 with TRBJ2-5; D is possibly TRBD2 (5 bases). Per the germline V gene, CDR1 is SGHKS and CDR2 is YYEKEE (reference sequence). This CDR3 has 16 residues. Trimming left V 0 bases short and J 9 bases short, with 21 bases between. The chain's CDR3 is CASSLGARTGVGAQYF. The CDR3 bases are TGTGCCAGCAGCTTGGGAGCTCGGACTGGGGTCGGGGCCCAGTACTTC.

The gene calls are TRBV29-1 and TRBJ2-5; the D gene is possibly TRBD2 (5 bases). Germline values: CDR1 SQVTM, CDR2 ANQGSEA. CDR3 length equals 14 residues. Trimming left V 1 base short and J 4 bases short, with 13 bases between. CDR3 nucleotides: TGCAGCGTTGAAGCCCGGGGATGGCCAGAGACCCAGTACTTC. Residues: CSVEARGWPETQYF.

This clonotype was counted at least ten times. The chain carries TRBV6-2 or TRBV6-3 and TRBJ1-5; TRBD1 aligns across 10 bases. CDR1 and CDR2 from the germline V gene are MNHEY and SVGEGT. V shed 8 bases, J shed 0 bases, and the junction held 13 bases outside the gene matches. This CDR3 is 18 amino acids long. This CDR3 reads CASRTIFGQGDSNQPQHF. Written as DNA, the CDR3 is TGTGCCAGCCGCACAATCTTTGGACAGGGGGATAGCAATCAGCCCCAGCATTTT.

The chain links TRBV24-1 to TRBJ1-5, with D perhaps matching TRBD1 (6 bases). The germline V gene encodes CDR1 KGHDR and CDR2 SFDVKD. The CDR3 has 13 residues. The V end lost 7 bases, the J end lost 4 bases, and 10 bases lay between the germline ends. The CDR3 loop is CATSWGTNQPQHF. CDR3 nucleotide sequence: TGTGCCACCAGCTGGGGGACAAATCAGCCCCAGCATTTT.

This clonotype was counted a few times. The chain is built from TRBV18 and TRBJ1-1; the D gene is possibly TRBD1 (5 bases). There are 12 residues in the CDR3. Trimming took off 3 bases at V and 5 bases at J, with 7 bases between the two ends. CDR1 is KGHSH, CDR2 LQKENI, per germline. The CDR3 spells CASSPRETEAFF. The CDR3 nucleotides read TGTGCCAGCTCACCCAGGGAGACTGAAGCTTTCTTT. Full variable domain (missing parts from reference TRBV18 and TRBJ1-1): NAGVMQNPRHLVRRRGQEARLRCSPMKGHSHVYWYRQLPEEGLKFMVYLQKENIIDESGMPKERFSAEFPKEGPSILRIQQVVRGDSAAYFCASSPRETEAFFGQGTRLTVV.